The 24 T cell receptor beta chains in this list originate from one sample, sequenced in a study of shared clonotypes between healthy human individuals. CD45RO-negative CD8 cells positively selected for CCR7 made up the naive population, which excluded terminally differentiated effector memory CD45RA+ cells. Method: immunoSEQ multiplex PCR; TCRdb's copy keeps in-frame clones and lacks some. In the table there are just over 2,000,000 clones, around 96% of which are singletons. Material for sequencing was naive CD8+ T cells sorted from blood. These TCRs come from a young man in good health.

Notes on this clone: The same CDR3 arises from other DNA sequences in this sample as well. The rearrangement joins TRBV4-1 to TRBJ2-7, with TRBD2 as a possible D gene (5 bases). The CDR3 has 13 residues. Trimming took 1 base from V and 4 from J, leaving 8 bases between them. Germline V gene sequence: CDR1 MGHRA, CDR2 YSYEKL. Here the CDR3 reads CASSQGTGYEQYF. Here the CDR3 DNA reads TGCGCCAGCAGCCAAGGGACTGGTTACGAGCAGTACTTC.

This rearrangement joins TRBV28 to TRBJ2-7; TRBD1 matches 9 bases. The CDR3 extends over 12 amino acids. The V segment lost 7 bases and the J segment 4 bases; nucleotides outside the gene matches: 2. Germline CDR1 is MDHEN and CDR2 is SYDVKM. CDR3 sequence: CASTDRGYEQYF. The CDR3 nucleotides read TGTGCCAGCACGGACAGGGGTTACGAGCAGTACTTC.

The count of this clone is one. The chain is built from TRBV2 and TRBJ1-4; the D gene is possibly TRBD1 (5 bases). Trimming left V 10 bases short and J 0 bases short, with 12 bases between. This CDR3 is 14 amino acids long. Germline CDR1 is SNHLY and CDR2 is FYNNEI. CDR3 protein: CATTRDSTNEKLFF. The CDR3 bases are TGTGCCACCACCCGGGACTCAACTAATGAAAAACTGTTTTTT.

The genes are TRBV25-1 and TRBJ2-3, with a weak D call TRBD2 (5 bases). Trimming removed 8 bases at V and 1 base at J, with 13 bases between. In germline, CDR1 is MGHDK, CDR2 SYGVNS. The CDR3 is 14 amino acids. DNA for the CDR3: TGTGCCAGCTCCAATGGAGGAGGCACAGATACGCAGTATTTT. Its translation is CASSNGGGTDTQYF. The variable domain in full, completed from reference TRBV25-1 and TRBJ2-3, reads EADIYQTPRYLVIGTGKKITLECSQTMGHDKMYWYQQDPGMELHLIHYSYGVNSTEKGDLSSESTVSRIRTEHFPLTLESARPSHTSQYLCASSNGGGTDTQYFGPGTRLTVL.

Only one count was recorded for this clone. The V call is TRBV28, the J call TRBJ2-7, with a weak D call TRBD2 (6 bases). The V end was cut by 5 bases, the J end by 4 bases, with 15 bases between. Germline-derived CDR1 and CDR2 are MDHEN and SYDVKM. The CDR3 consists of 14 residues. CDR3: CASSATGTDYEQYF. As DNA, the CDR3 is TGTGCCAGCAGTGCCACCGGGACTGATTACGAGCAGTACTTC.

As concerns this clone: Other DNA sequences in this specimen translate into the identical CDR3. J is TRBJ2-5 and V is TRBV19; no firm D call. The V end lost 0 bases, the J end lost 4 bases, and 3 bases lay between the germline ends. The CDR3 contains 12 residues. The germline V gene encodes CDR1 LNHDA and CDR2 SQIVND (reference sequence). The CDR3 is CASSIDRETQYF. The CDR3 DNA reads TGTGCCAGTAGTATAGATCGAGAGACCCAGTACTTC.

The CDR3 region has the DNA TGTGCCAGCAGCGCTTTAGGGGGCGCGAATGGCTACACCTTC. It specifies CASSALGGANGYTF. The rearrangement links TRBV5-4 to TRBJ1-2; 7 positions match TRBD1. With 4 bases clipped from V and 6 bases from J, the junction kept 9 bases outside the gene matches. This CDR3 has 14 amino acids. The germline gives CDR1 SGHNT, CDR2 YYREEE (reference sequence).

The chain combines TRBV6-6 with TRBJ2-1; D tentatively fits TRBD1 or TRBD2 (5 bases each). This CDR3 contains 13 residues. Trimming stripped 6 bases from V and 8 bases from J, with 14 bases between. Germline V gene sequence: CDR1 MNHNY, CDR2 SVGAGI (reference sequence). CDR3 region: CASRDRGGDEQFF. DNA for the CDR3: TGTGCCAGCAGGGACCGGGGCGGCGATGAGCAGTTCTTC.

The CDR3 spells CASSQPLLADTQYF. CDR3 in DNA: TGCGCCAGCAGCCAACCTTTACTAGCGGATACGCAGTATTTT. This chain joins TRBV4-1 and TRBJ2-3, with 7 nucleotides matching TRBD2. The CDR3 runs 14 residues. The V segment lost 2 bases and the J segment 6 bases; nucleotides outside the gene matches: 5. CDR1 and CDR2 (germline): MGHRA, YSYEKL.

Note on this clone: Other DNA sequences from this sample encode an identical CDR3 as well. This chain's CDR3 is CASSTGPGTEAFF. Here the CDR3 DNA reads TGTGCCAGCAGCACAGGACCGGGCACTGAAGCTTTCTTT. The rearrangement joins TRBV7-9 to TRBJ1-1, with D perhaps matching TRBD1 (5 bases). Germline CDR1 and CDR2: SEHNR and FQNEAQ (reference sequence). The V gene lost 5 bases and the J gene lost 4 bases, with 11 bases spanning the gap. The CDR3 loop spans 13 amino acids.

The rearrangement joins TRBV30 to TRBJ2-5, with TRBD2 as a possible D gene (5 bases). Between the trimmed V and J ends, which lost 4 bases and 1 base, there was a span of 16 bases. Germline-derived CDR1 and CDR2 are GTSNPN and SVGIG (reference sequence). The CDR3 contains 15 residues. The CDR3: CAWNVPPAAQETQYF. The DNA of the CDR3 is TGTGCCTGGAACGTACCCCCAGCGGCCCAAGAGACCCAGTACTTC.

The genes are TRBV10-1 and TRBJ2-3, with 9 nucleotides matching TRBD1. Germline trimming cut 3 bases from V and 2 bases from J; bases unmatched to any gene: 9. Germline CDR1 reads WNHNN; CDR2 reads SYGVQD (reference sequence). The CDR3 has 17 amino acids. The CDR3 sequence is CASSDHRTGDITDTQYF. In nucleotides, the CDR3 is TGCGCCAGCAGTGACCATCGGACAGGGGATATCACAGATACGCAGTATTTT.

The chain joins TRBV30 to TRBJ2-7; the D gene is possibly TRBD1 (5 bases). With 2 bases removed from V and 3 bases from J, the gap between germline ends came to 11 bases. CDR1 is GTSNPN, CDR2 SVGIG, per germline (reference sequence). The CDR3 covers 13 residues. The CDR3 loop reads CAWSWGELYEQYF. The CDR3 DNA reads TGTGCCTGGAGTTGGGGCGAGCTCTACGAGCAGTACTTC.

As to this clone: The sample carries other DNA sequences with the same CDR3. The chain has TRBV6-5 and TRBJ1-2; D not resolved. V was shortened by 0 bases and J by 2 bases, with 10 bases between the two germline ends. The CDR3 covers 15 residues. CDR1 MNHEY and CDR2 SVGAGI come from the germline V gene. In DNA, the CDR3 is TGTGCCAGCAGTTACTCAGAGGGAACCAACTATGGCTACACCTTC. Translation gives CASSYSEGTNYGYTF.

The chain carries TRBV11-2 and TRBJ1-1; D remains ambiguous. Trimming removed 1 base from V and 7 bases from J, with 10 bases in between. The CDR3 is made up of 13 amino acids. Germline V lookup: CDR1 SGHAT, CDR2 FQNNGV. The CDR3 region is CASSLGPTFEAFF. The CDR3 nucleotides read TGTGCCAGCAGCTTAGGGCCTACCTTTGAAGCTTTCTTT.

This sequence joins TRBV25-1 and TRBJ1-1, with TRBD1 matching 11 bases. This CDR3 has 14 amino acids. J was trimmed by 9 bases and V by 1 base; bases with no gene match: 4. CDR1 is MGHDK and CDR2 is SYGVNS in the germline V gene. CDR3 in DNA: TGTGCCAGCAGTGAATCCGGGACAGGGGGAAAAGCTTTCTTT. This codes for CASSESGTGGKAFF.

This clone occurred once. Other DNA sequences in this sample translate to the same CDR3. The V gene is TRBV5-6, the J gene TRBJ2-7, with 7 bases that match TRBD2. Germline values: CDR1 SGHDT, CDR2 YYEEEE. The CDR3 has 15 residues. J lost 0 bases, V lost 0 bases, and 3 bases had no gene match. The CDR3 sequence is CASSLEASGSYEQYF. The CDR3 DNA reads TGTGCCAGCAGCTTGGAGGCTAGCGGCTCCTACGAGCAGTACTTC.

This chain connects TRBV6-5 to TRBJ1-1; D possibly corresponds to TRBD1 (6 bases). Looked up from germline, CDR1 is MNHEY and CDR2 is SVGAGI. This CDR3 has 15 residues. V lost 0 bases and J 4 bases, leaving 12 bases between the germline ends. CDR3 sequence reads: CASSYSGGPGTEAFF. The CDR3 coding sequence is TGTGCCAGCAGTTACTCGGGGGGGCCGGGCACTGAAGCTTTCTTT.

This chain connects TRBV5-1 to TRBJ2-1; the match to TRBD2 covers 13 bases. Germline CDR1 and CDR2: SGHRS and YFSETQ. The CDR3 runs to 18 residues. Trimming took 0 bases from V and 8 from J; bases not matched to a gene: 11. The CDR3, as DNA: TGCGCCAGCAGCTTGGACGAACCGGGACTAGCGGGATTGGATGAGCAGTTCTTC. Protein: CASSLDEPGLAGLDEQFF.

This clone was found once. V and J are TRBV27 and TRBJ2-5; either TRBD1 or TRBD2 may fit D (5 bases each). Germline V gene lookup returns CDR1 MNHEY and CDR2 SMNVEV (reference sequence). The CDR3 is 13 amino acids. With 7 bases removed from V and 2 bases from J, the gap between germline ends came to 11 bases. In nucleotides, the CDR3 is TGTGCCAGCATGGGGGAGAGACAAGAGACCCAGTACTTC. Its protein is CASMGERQETQYF.

DNA for the CDR3: TGCGCCAGCAGTGACCTGAACACTGAAGCTTTCTTT. The encoded protein is CASSDLNTEAFF. The rearrangement links TRBV10-2 to TRBJ1-1, with no clear D. Looked up from germline, CDR1 is WSHSY and CDR2 is SAAADI. The CDR3 is 12 amino acids. Trimming cost V 3 bases and J 0 bases, with 2 bases left between them.

The CDR3 is CASAAGTYEQYF. The DNA for the CDR3 is TGTGCCAGCGCCGCAGGAACCTACGAGCAGTACTTC. V is TRBV7-9 and J is TRBJ2-7; D not certain. The CDR3 runs 12 residues. Germline V lookup: CDR1 SEHNR, CDR2 FQNEAQ (reference sequence). V was cut by 8 bases and J by 2 bases, with 10 bases left in between.

The sample holds one count of this clone. This rearrangement joins TRBV5-6 to TRBJ2-5; 8 nucleotides agree with TRBD2. V was clipped by 4 bases and J by 0 bases; unmatched bases: 5. CDR1 and CDR2 from the germline V gene are SGHDT and YYEEEE. The CDR3 has 15 residues. DNA of the CDR3: TGTGCCAGCAGCGAAGCGGGGGCCTACCAAGAGACCCAGTACTTC. Translated, it gives CASSEAGAYQETQYF.

This clone was observed once. In nucleotides, the CDR3 is TGTGCCAGCAGTGCCGCTAGCCTCTACGAGCAGTACTTC. Its translation is CASSAASLYEQYF. V and J are TRBV6-5 and TRBJ2-7; TRBD2 is a possible D gene (5 bases). Germline V gene data show CDR1 as MNHEY and CDR2 as SVGAGI. This CDR3 has 13 amino acids. V lost 5 bases, J lost 3 bases, and 11 bases lay in between.